This T cell receptor beta chain was captured in a study of shared clonotypes between healthy human individuals. The V gene's germline CDR1 is SEHNR and CDR2 FQNEAQ (reference sequence). The CDR3 is 12 amino acids. The V and J ends lost 11 bases and 3 bases respectively, with 10 bases between them. The assay was immunoSEQ multiplex PCR, and TCRdb's table has in-frame clones only and misses some. The sample consists of fewer than 600,000 clones, around 74% of them appearing once. The clonotype originates from a middle-aged woman in good health. Some clones in this sample may be carry-over from other donors' samples. The rearrangement links TRBV7-9 to TRBJ2-2; no clear D. The sequenced sample consisted of PBMCs. Here the CDR3 DNA reads TGTGCCTGCTGGGTAGACACCGGGGAGCTGTTTTTT. Amino acid sequence: CACWVDTGELFF.